This T cell receptor (beta chain) derives from a study of cytomegalovirus exposure and HLA in healthy donors. The PCR used 60 Vbeta and 13 Jbeta primers. Clones were sequenced by immunoSEQ multiplex PCR, and TCRdb holds only the in-frame ones, with some missing. The sample shows 200,000 to 250,000 clones, 75% to 90% of them seen only once. The CDR3 runs 15 residues. V lost 1 base, J lost 6 bases, and 7 bases stayed unmatched. CDR1 is SGHVS and CDR2 is FNYEAQ in the germline V gene. This TCR was recovered from a boy aged 2-15 years in good health and CMV-seronegative. The material sequenced was PBMCs. The rearrangement joins TRBV7-6 to TRBJ1-2; the match to TRBD1 covers 8 bases. The CDR3 region is CASSLGVTGGDGYTF. The CDR3 nucleotides are TGTGCCAGCAGCTTAGGAGTCACAGGGGGGGATGGCTACACCTTC.